The 29 T cell receptor beta chains given below trace back to one sample, sequenced in a study of blood T cell repertoires in COVID-19. Clones were read by immunoSEQ multiplex PCR, and TCRdb kept only the in-frame ones, dropping some. Here the sample spans about 230,000 clones, around 84% being singletons. The sequenced material came from PBMCs or T cells enriched from blood (not recorded which). The receptor set was obtained from a man aged 18 to 29 who had recovered from COVID-19.

The DNA of the CDR3 is TGTGCCAGCAGTGAGTATGGGACAGTTATGAACACTGAAGCTTTCTTT. Its protein product is CASSEYGTVMNTEAFF. This chain joins TRBV6-1 and TRBJ1-1, with 7 bases that match TRBD1. This CDR3 spans 16 amino acids. The junction had 7 bases not matched to a gene; V was cut back by 3 bases and J by 0 bases. Looked up from germline, CDR1 is MNHNS and CDR2 is SASEGT.

CDR3 amino acids: CASSGQGLGTEAFF. The CDR3 bases are TGTGCCAGCAGTGGACAGGGGCTCGGGACTGAAGCTTTCTTT. This chain uses TRBV2 with TRBJ1-1; 8 nucleotides align to TRBD1. Germline V gives CDR1 SNHLY, CDR2 FYNNEI. The CDR3 contains 14 residues. The V and J ends lost 4 bases and 5 bases, in that order; junction bases with no gene match: 6.

This clone was counted only a few times. This chain links TRBV29-1 with TRBJ2-5, with TRBD1 as a possible D gene (5 bases). V lost 3 bases to trimming and J lost 5 bases, with 13 bases between them. CDR1 is SQVTM and CDR2 is ANQGSEA in the germline V gene. CDR3 length: 13 amino acids. Written as DNA, the CDR3 is TGCAGCGTTGACTCACGGTACAGGGAGACCCAGTACTTC. It codes for CSVDSRYRETQYF.

V usage is TRBV19 and J usage is TRBJ1-2, with D unresolved. V was cut by 2 bases and J by 4 bases, with 8 bases left in between. Germline CDR1 LNHDA, CDR2 SQIVND (reference sequence). The CDR3 loop spans 13 amino acids. In DNA, the CDR3 is TGTGCCAGTAGTATACAAACAGCCTATGGCTACACCTTC. This translates into CASSIQTAYGYTF.

This sequence joins TRBV11-3 and TRBJ2-3, with 9 bases matching TRBD2. The CDR3 runs to 16 residues. The junction had 9 bases not matched to a gene; V was cut back by 5 bases and J by 3 bases. The germline CDR1 and CDR2 sequences are SGHNT and YENEEA. This chain's CDR3 is CASSQYLAGITDTQYF. The CDR3 bases are TGTGCCAGCAGCCAATACCTAGCGGGAATTACAGATACGCAGTATTTT.

This clone was seen a few times. This chain's CDR3 is CASSEGTGVEKLFF. The DNA of the CDR3 is TGTGCCAGCAGTGAAGGGACAGGGGTTGAAAAACTGTTTTTT. The genes are TRBV6-1 and TRBJ1-4; 9 positions match TRBD1. Trimming took 1 base from V and 7 from J; bases not matched to a gene: 1. Germline CDR1 and CDR2: MNHNS and SASEGT. The CDR3 has 14 amino acids.

This clone was counted between two and nine times. V gene TRBV5-4 combines with J gene TRBJ2-5, with 10 bases lining up with TRBD2. The CDR3 contains 15 residues. CDR1 is SGHNT and CDR2 is YYREEE in the germline V gene (reference sequence). With 1 base clipped from V and 7 bases from J, the junction kept 7 bases outside the gene matches. DNA of the CDR3: TGTGCCAGCAGCTTGAAGCGGGAGGGCGCGGGGACCCAGTACTTC. Translated, it gives CASSLKREGAGTQYF. The full variable domain, its missing parts supplied by reference TRBV5-4 and TRBJ2-5, is ETGVTQSPTHLIKTRGQQVTLRCSSQSGHNTVSWYQQALGQGPQFIFQYYREEENGRGNFPPRFSGLQFPNYSSELNVNALELDDSALYLCASSLKREGAGTQYFGPGTRLLVL.

This chain uses TRBV11-2 with TRBJ1-4, with TRBD1 matching over 9 bases. CDR1 SGHAT and CDR2 FQNNGV come from the germline V gene. The junction had 7 bases not matched to a gene; V was cut back by 6 bases and J by 14 bases. The CDR3 is 12 amino acids. The CDR3 is CASRETGGGLFF. In nucleotides, the CDR3 is TGTGCCAGCAGGGAAACAGGGGGCGGGCTGTTTTTT.

J is TRBJ1-2 and V is TRBV21-1. TRBV21-1 counts as a pseudogene. The CDR3 totals 20 residues. The CDR3 bases are TGTGCCAGCAGCAAGGGAGGGAGGGCGGCAGGGGAGTTACTGGACTATGGCTACACCTTC. This sequence encodes CASSKGGRAAGELLDYGYTF.

The rearrangement uses TRBV28 and TRBJ1-2; 9 nucleotides match TRBD1. The trim removed 5 bases at V and 11 bases at J, leaving 6 bases unmatched. This CDR3 has 12 residues. Germline-derived CDR1 and CDR2 are MDHEN and SYDVKM. CDR3 sequence reads: CASSLDRGRYTF. The DNA of the CDR3 is TGTGCCAGCAGTCTGGACAGGGGCCGGTACACCTTC.

The chain employs TRBV30 and TRBJ1-2; the match to TRBD1 covers 9 bases. V shed 2 bases and J 4 bases; nucleotides not matched to a gene: 5. Per the germline V gene, CDR1 is GTSNPN and CDR2 is SVGIG (reference sequence). CDR3 length: 14 residues. Written as DNA, the CDR3 is TGTGCCTGGAGTACAGGGGGCGCAGCCTATGGCTACACCTTC. Protein product: CAWSTGGAAYGYTF.

The chain combines TRBV6-5 with TRBJ1-2; D gene unclear. Germline assignment: CDR1 MNHEY and CDR2 SVGAGI. With 0 bases removed from V and 5 bases from J, the gap between germline ends came to 13 bases. The CDR3 has 15 amino acids. The CDR3 DNA reads as TGTGCCAGCAGTTACTCGAATAGAGGGAGATATGGCTACACCTTC. It is translated as CASSYSNRGRYGYTF.

The chain recombines TRBV6-5 with TRBJ2-7, with TRBD1 matching over 7 bases. V shed 0 bases and J 2 bases; nucleotides not matched to a gene: 7. The CDR3 contains 16 residues. Germline V gene lookup returns CDR1 MNHEY and CDR2 SVGAGI. In DNA, the CDR3 is TGTGCCAGCAGTTACTCAAGAACAGGGGACACCTACGAGCAGTACTTC. Residues: CASSYSRTGDTYEQYF.

The rearrangement uses TRBV10-3 and TRBJ1-1; D gene uncertain. V was clipped by 6 bases and J by 3 bases, with 17 bases between them. The germline CDR1 and CDR2 sequences are ENHRY and SYGVKD. This CDR3 spans 15 amino acids. The CDR3 protein is CAISDRPGSDTEAFF. The DNA of the CDR3 is TGTGCCATCAGCGACCGTCCGGGGTCGGACACTGAAGCTTTCTTT.

CDR3 loop: CASSFSNEQFF. The DNA for the CDR3 is TGTGCCAGCAGTTTCTCTAATGAGCAGTTCTTC. The chain is built from TRBV12-3 or TRBV12-4 and TRBJ2-1, with D unclear. Trimming removed 3 bases at V and 7 bases at J, with 4 bases between. The CDR3 length is 11 residues.

This chain links TRBV5-4 with TRBJ2-5; tentatively, D is TRBD1 (7 bases). Trimming took off 2 bases at V and 7 bases at J, with 15 bases between the two ends. Germline V gene sequence: CDR1 SGHNT, CDR2 YYREEE (reference sequence). The CDR3 has 14 amino acids. CDR3 sequence: CASSFDRVGGTQYF. CDR3 in DNA: TGTGCCAGCAGCTTTGACAGGGTGGGGGGGACCCAGTACTTC.

CDR3 DNA: TGTGCCAGCAGCTTAGCCACAGGATATGGCTACACCTTC. It codes for CASSLATGYGYTF. The chain links TRBV7-2 to TRBJ1-2; perhaps TRBD1 as D (5 bases). Germline V gene lookup returns CDR1 SGHTA and CDR2 FQGNSA. The CDR3 loop spans 13 amino acids. Trimming took off 0 bases at V and 5 bases at J, with 7 bases between the two ends.

This clone was seen only a few times. Other DNA variants within this sample encode the same CDR3. The CDR3 bases are TGCGCCAGCAGCCAAGTCCAGGGGGCTTCCTACGAGCAGTACTTC. This encodes CASSQVQGASYEQYF. The V and J genes are TRBV4-1 and TRBJ2-7; 8 nucleotides agree with TRBD1. CDR1 is MGHRA, CDR2 YSYEKL, per germline. Trimming at V came to 1 base and at J to 1 base, leaving 3 bases not matched to a gene. This CDR3 has 15 residues.

This chain connects TRBV2 to TRBJ1-5, with D unresolved. Germline CDR1 is SNHLY and CDR2 is FYNNEI. The CDR3 spans 13 residues. With 1 base removed from V and 7 bases from J, the gap between germline ends came to 8 bases. The CDR3 protein is CASSEGTGQPQHF. CDR3 bases: TGTGCCAGCAGTGAAGGGACTGGGCAGCCCCAGCATTTT.

The chain recombines TRBV5-1 with TRBJ2-7; possibly TRBD2 for D (6 bases). This CDR3 has 16 amino acids. The germline CDR1 and CDR2 sequences are SGHRS and YFSETQ. Trimming cost V 0 bases and J 4 bases, with 17 bases left between them. The CDR3 DNA follows: TGCGCCAGCAGCTTGGGGTCGGATGGAGGGCTGTACGAGCAGTACTTC. This encodes CASSLGSDGGLYEQYF.

The chain couples TRBV7-3 to TRBJ2-1, with TRBD2 as a possible D gene (5 bases). The CDR3 covers 13 residues. V was pared by 3 bases and J by 5 bases, with 8 bases between. Germline assignment: CDR1 SGHTA and CDR2 FQGTGA. CDR3 region: CASSLRAHNEQFF. The DNA for the CDR3 is TGTGCCAGCAGCTTGAGGGCCCACAATGAGCAGTTCTTC.

The chain recombines TRBV5-6 with TRBJ1-2; TRBD1 matches at 10 bases. The CDR3 contains 14 residues. V was pared by 5 bases and J by 4 bases, with 5 bases of the junction left unmatched. Germline V gene sequence: CDR1 SGHDT, CDR2 YYEEEE. DNA for the CDR3: TGTGCCAGCAGACCACGACAGGGGGCCTATGGCTACACCTTC. Amino acid sequence: CASRPRQGAYGYTF.

The rearrangement uses TRBV2 and TRBJ1-6, with 8 bases aligning to TRBD1. V shed 6 bases, J shed 7 bases, and the junction held 5 bases outside the gene matches. The germline gives CDR1 SNHLY, CDR2 FYNNEI. This CDR3 is built from 14 residues. The CDR3 loop reads CASSLTGENSPLHF. In nucleotides, the CDR3 is TGTGCCAGCAGCTTGACAGGGGAGAATTCACCCCTCCACTTT.

The chain links TRBV9 to TRBJ2-2; 8 positions agree with TRBD1. J was trimmed by 3 bases and V by 1 base; bases with no gene match: 8. Germline V gives CDR1 SGDLS, CDR2 YYNGEE. The CDR3 is made up of 17 amino acids. Written as DNA, the CDR3 is TGTGCCAGCAGCGTATCAACAGGACAGGGTTACACCGGGGAGCTGTTTTTT. The encoded protein is CASSVSTGQGYTGELFF.

This chain links TRBV28 with TRBJ2-7; the D gene is possibly TRBD1 (8 bases). The CDR3 covers 15 residues. Germline CDR1 is MDHEN and CDR2 is SYDVKM. V was shortened by 6 bases and J by 5 bases, with 20 bases between the two germline ends. In DNA form, the CDR3 reads TGTGCCAGCAGCGCGGGGGACAGGCCCGCCCACGAGCAGTACTTC. Amino acids: CASSAGDRPAHEQYF.

The chain links TRBV5-1 to TRBJ2-1; D is undetermined. CDR3 length: 12 amino acids. V was trimmed by 1 base and J by 7 bases, leaving 6 bases between them. CDR1 and CDR2 (germline): SGHRS, YFSETQ. The CDR3 sequence is CASSLSENEQFF. DNA of the CDR3: TGCGCCAGCAGCTTGTCGGAGAATGAGCAGTTCTTC.

A few counts support this clone. The chain joins TRBV10-3 to TRBJ2-1, with 9 bases identical to TRBD1. Germline V gene sequence: CDR1 ENHRY, CDR2 SYGVKD. This CDR3 comprises 14 residues. With V trimmed by 6 bases and J by 13 bases, 13 bases remained unmatched. CDR3 sequence reads: CAISPLPGQGGQFF. As DNA, the CDR3 is TGTGCCATCAGCCCTTTGCCGGGACAGGGTGGACAGTTCTTC.

V is TRBV11-2 and J is TRBJ1-1; D gene ambiguous. This CDR3 region has 13 residues. V shed 10 bases and J shed 3 bases, with 15 bases lying between them. Germline V gene sequence: CDR1 SGHAT, CDR2 FQNNGV. CDR3 bases: TGTGCCACCGGACGGGATCTAGACACTGAAGCTTTCTTT. This gives the protein CATGRDLDTEAFF.

This CDR3 reads CASSVQENTEAFF. The CDR3 DNA is TGTGCCAGCAGTGTACAGGAGAACACTGAAGCTTTCTTT. The chain recombines TRBV2 with TRBJ1-1, with D maybe TRBD1 (5 bases). V was cut by 4 bases and J by 1 base, with 7 bases left in between. Germline CDR1 is SNHLY and CDR2 is FYNNEI. The CDR3 spans 13 residues.